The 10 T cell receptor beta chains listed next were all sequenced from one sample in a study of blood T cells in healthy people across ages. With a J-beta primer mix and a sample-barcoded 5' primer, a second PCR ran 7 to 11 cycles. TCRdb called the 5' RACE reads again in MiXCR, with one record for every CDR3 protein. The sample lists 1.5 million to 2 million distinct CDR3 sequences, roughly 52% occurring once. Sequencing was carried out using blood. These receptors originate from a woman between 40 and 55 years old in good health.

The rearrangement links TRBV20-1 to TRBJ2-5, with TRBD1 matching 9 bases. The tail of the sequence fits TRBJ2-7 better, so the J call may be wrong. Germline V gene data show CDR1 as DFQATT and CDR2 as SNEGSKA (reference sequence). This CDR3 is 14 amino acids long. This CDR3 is CSARETGGGHEQYF. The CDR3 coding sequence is TGCAGTGCTAGAGAAACAGGGGGCGGCCACGAGCAGTACTTC.

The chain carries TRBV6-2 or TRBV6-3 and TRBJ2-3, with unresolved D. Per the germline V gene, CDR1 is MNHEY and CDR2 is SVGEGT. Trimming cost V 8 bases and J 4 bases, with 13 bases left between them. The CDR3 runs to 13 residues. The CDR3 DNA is TGTGCCAGCCGCGGAAAGTTTTCAGATACGCAGTATTTT. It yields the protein CASRGKFSDTQYF.

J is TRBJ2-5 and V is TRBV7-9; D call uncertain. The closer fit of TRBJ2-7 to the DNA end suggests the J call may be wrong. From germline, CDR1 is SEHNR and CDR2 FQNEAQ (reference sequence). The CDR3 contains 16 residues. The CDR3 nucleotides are TGTGCCAGCAGCTTACGGCCGTCTCCCGAATCCTACGAGCAGTACTTC. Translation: CASSLRPSPESYEQYF.

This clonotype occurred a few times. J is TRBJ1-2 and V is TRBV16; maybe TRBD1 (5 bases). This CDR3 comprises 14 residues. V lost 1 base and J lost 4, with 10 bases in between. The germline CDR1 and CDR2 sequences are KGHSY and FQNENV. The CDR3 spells CASSQLLGTYGYTF. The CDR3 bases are TGTGCCAGCAGCCAATTGTTAGGGACCTATGGCTACACCTTC.

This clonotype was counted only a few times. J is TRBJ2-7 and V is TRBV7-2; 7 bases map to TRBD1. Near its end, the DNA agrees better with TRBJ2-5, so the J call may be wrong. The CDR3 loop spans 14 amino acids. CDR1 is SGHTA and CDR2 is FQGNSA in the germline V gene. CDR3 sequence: CASSLRTGEGTQYF. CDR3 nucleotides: TGTGCCAGCAGCTTAAGGACAGGCGAGGGGACCCAGTACTTC.

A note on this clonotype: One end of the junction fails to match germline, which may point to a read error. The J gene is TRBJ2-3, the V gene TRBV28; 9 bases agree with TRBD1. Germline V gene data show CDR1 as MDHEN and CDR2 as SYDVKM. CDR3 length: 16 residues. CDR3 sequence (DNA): TGCGCCAGCAGTCAGATGGACAGGGGTCCGACAGATACGCAGTATTTT. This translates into CASSQMDRGPTDTQYF.

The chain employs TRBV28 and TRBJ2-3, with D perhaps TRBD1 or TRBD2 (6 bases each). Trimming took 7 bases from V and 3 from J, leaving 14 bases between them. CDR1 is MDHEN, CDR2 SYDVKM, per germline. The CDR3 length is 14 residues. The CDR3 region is CASTKGGGTDTQYF. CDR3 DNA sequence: TGTGCCAGCACGAAGGGGGGCGGGACAGATACGCAGTATTTT.

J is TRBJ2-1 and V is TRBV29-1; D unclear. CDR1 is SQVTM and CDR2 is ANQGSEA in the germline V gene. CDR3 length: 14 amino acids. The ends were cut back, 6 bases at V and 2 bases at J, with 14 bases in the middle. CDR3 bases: TGCAGCGTCACGGGCCTACCGGCCTACAATGAGCAGTTCTTC. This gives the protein CSVTGLPAYNEQFF.

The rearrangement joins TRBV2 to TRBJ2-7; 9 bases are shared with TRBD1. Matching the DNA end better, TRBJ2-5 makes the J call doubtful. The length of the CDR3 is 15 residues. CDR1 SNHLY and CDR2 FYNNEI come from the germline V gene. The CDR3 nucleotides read TGTGCCAGCAGGTCGGGGACAGGGCCCCAAGAGACCCAGTACTTC. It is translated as CASRSGTGPQETQYF.

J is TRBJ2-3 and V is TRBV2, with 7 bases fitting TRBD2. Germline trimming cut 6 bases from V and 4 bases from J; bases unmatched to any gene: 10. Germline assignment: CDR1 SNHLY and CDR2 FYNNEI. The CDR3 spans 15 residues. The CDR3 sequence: CASRKGLPNSDTQYF. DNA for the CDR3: TGTGCCAGCAGAAAGGGACTACCCAACTCAGATACGCAGTATTTT.